Described below is a single TCR beta chain sequence and its context. Its antigen specificity is not known. Base-call qualities are not available, and no considerably larger clone is one nucleotide away. The germline V gene specifies SNHLY as CDR1 and FYNNEI as CDR2. Trimmed from V: 9 bases; trimmed from J: 8 bases; junction bases lacking a gene match: 15. The cysteine opens and the phenylalanine closes a CDR3 of 15 amino acids. The CDR3 DNA has 45 bases and is translated from base 1. The donors were some 39 Caucasian individuals from Russia, aged roughly 6 to 95 years, who were systemically healthy. Around 10 milliliters of peripheral blood were collected from each donor into EDTA-treated Vacutainer tubes. Ficoll-Paque density-gradient centrifugation was used to isolate PBMCs, with at least 6 million per sample. Trizol reagent was used to extract total RNA from the PBMCs, yielding at least 6 micrograms per sample. For every donor, flow cytometry on a PBMC aliquot measured the percentage of naive CD45RAhigh/CD27high T cells.

The library was prepared using 5' RACE. TCRdb names Illumina HiSeq 2500 as the instrument used. A second roughly 6 to 11 cycle PCR used a sample-barcoded 5' primer and a J-beta primer mix. Each TCR beta cDNA molecule received a unique molecular identifier from a template-switch 5' adaptor carrying 12 random nucleotides. At least 2.5 million CDR3-containing paired-end reads were obtained from each sample. All of the RNA was converted into first-strand cDNA using the Mint cDNA synthesis kit, with a TRBC-specific oligonucleotide serving as the primer. Following uracil-DNA glycosylase treatment, all cDNA underwent a first 18-cycle PCR with the universal primers M1SS and BC2_uni_R. In the source study's methods: For normalization, 1 million high-quality reads, each with a distinct molecular identifier, were randomly selected from each sample. Reads with shared molecular identifiers were discarded instead of being binned into consensus sequences. CDR3 identification, clonotype clustering and error correction used MiTCR with a Q25 quality threshold and the strictest error-elimination algorithm. Lower-bound total TCR beta diversity was estimated with a nonparametric unseen species model using Euler transformation. The public reads were reanalyzed by TCRdb: fastp trimming at Q25, MiXCR alignment, in-frame beta chains only. Every distinct CDR3 protein forms one entry, paired with its most common genes and DNA. It is TCRdb's table, rather than the study itself, that gives the V and J calls and clone size. The sample records 1.5 million to 2 million distinct CDR3 sequences, about 50% of which are singletons. The ten largest clones capture 2.1% of the sample.

The sample is drawn from a study of blood T cells in healthy people across ages (dated by TCRdb to about 2015). Background on the whole study: In model experiments, template switching captured roughly one uniquely barcoded TCR beta cDNA molecule for every two T cells. To track age-related changes in TCR beta repertoire diversity, the study relied on deep sequencing normalized with unique cDNA molecular identifiers. Donors were grouped into four age groups: young (average approximately 15 years), middle-aged (39), aged (around 60) and long-lived (roughly 80). To avoid experimental bias, donors of different ages were distributed randomly across sequencing lanes. For two donors (one aged 18 to 29 and one aged 80 or older), the study analyzed two additional independent replicas of 1 million unique cDNA reads from the same blood draw. What the study reported, not specific to this receptor: Observed TCR beta diversity per million T cells fell roughly linearly with age, and a significant reduction was already apparent by age around 39. There was a strong correlation between observed TCR beta diversity and the percentage of naive T cells measured by flow cytometry. Bulk unsorted PBMC profiling prevented conclusive comparison of naive and antigen-experienced compartments. Compared with the aged group, the long-lived group had more naive CD4+ T cells, fewer expanded clones and increased TCR diversity, suggesting age selection. Estimates of total diversity from one million sequenced T cells were regarded as lower bounds and underestimates. Because donor CMV infection status was unknown, age-related changes in expanded clonotypes were potentially confounded.

This clonotype was sampled from a woman between 40 and 50 years old in good health. The sequence is built from TRBV2 and TRBJ2-1; 8 of the junction bases match TRBD1. The sample was blood. The bases are TGTGCCAGACCTCAGGTGGGACAGGAGGCCGATGAGCAGTTCTTC. Translated, this gives CARPQVGQEADEQFF.